The entry that follows covers one T cell receptor beta chain sequence. As processed by the authors: Scientists estimated how many nucleated cells there were by amplifying reference gene primers. Here immunoSEQ multiplex PCR was the method, and the copy in TCRdb shows in-frame clones only, minus some. V and J calls and clone size are given by that table; D and trimming were obtained from the DNA. Among fewer than 150,000 clones, around 85% were seen once, and the ten largest hold approximately 5.1%. This specimen belongs to a study of blood T cell repertoires in COVID-19. For the study at large: Acute-phase and convalescent COVID-19 samples originated in the United States, Italy and Spain. Nucleic acid was either cDNA or gDNA, and it came from T cells, B-cell-depleted T cells, or PBMCs.

The Seattle site enrolled patients during active infection and followed them longitudinally. Germline-derived CDR1 and CDR2 are DFQATT and SNEGSKA (reference sequence). Trimming removed 3 bases from V and 4 bases from J, with 6 bases in between. The CDR3 loop spans 12 amino acids. This sequence was found in a woman aged 55 to 70 with COVID-19, enrolled during active disease. This sequence joins TRBV20-1 and TRBJ1-4; D is unresolved. The specimen was peripheral blood. The CDR3 nucleotides are TGCAGTGCTAGTGACATTAATGAAAAACTGTTTTTT. Translation: CSASDINEKLFF.